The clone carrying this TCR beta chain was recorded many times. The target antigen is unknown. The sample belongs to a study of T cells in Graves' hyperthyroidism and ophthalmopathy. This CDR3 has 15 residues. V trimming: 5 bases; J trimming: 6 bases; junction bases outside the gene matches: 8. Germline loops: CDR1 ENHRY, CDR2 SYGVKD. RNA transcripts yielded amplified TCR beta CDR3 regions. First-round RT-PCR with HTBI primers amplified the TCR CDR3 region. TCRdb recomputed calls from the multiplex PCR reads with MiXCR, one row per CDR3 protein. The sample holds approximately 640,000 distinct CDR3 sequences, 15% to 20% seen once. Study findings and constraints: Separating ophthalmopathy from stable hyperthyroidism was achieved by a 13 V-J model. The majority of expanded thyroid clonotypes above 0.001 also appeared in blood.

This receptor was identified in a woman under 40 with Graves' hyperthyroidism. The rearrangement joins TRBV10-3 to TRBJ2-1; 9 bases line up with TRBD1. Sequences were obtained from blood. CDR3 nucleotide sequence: TGTGCCATCAGTCAAAGAGGGACAGGGTCCAATGAGCAGTTCTTC. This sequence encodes CAISQRGTGSNEQFF.